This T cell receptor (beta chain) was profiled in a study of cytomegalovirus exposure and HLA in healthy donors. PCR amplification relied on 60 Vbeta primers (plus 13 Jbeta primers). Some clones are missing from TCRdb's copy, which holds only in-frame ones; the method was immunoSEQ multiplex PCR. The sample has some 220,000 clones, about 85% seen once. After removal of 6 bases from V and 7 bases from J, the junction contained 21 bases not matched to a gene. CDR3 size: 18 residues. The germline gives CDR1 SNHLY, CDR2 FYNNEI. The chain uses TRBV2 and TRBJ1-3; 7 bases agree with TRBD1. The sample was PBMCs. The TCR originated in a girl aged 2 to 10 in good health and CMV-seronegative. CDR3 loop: CASRWTGKGGLARNTIYF. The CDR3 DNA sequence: TGTGCCAGCAGGTGGACAGGCAAAGGTGGGCTTGCGAGGAACACCATATATTTT.